The clone carrying this T cell receptor beta chain has only a few counts. Its antigen is not known. V was pared by 7 bases and J by 0 bases, with 5 bases of the junction left unmatched. CDR1 is LNHDA, CDR2 SQIVND, per germline (reference sequence). The CDR3 length is 14 residues. Time point reported: baseline, week 1 (first vaccination visit). Treatment reported: pre-vaccination baseline after standard-of-care therapy. The sample comes from a study of a mutant IDH1 vaccine in newly diagnosed glioma. Whole-study results and caveats: Patients showed vaccine-induced immune responses at a rate of more than 80%. The authors found pseudoprogression apparently unrelated to changes in top peripheral T cell clonotypes.

TCRdb keeps only in-frame clones here, not all; method: immunoSEQ multiplex PCR. The table records 20,000 to 25,000 clones, 93% of them present only once. Here the sequenced sample was PBMCs, taken from a glioma patient treated with radiotherapy, temozolomide or both. The source is a middle-aged man with glioma. V gene TRBV19 combines with J gene TRBJ1-1; TRBD1 aligns across 7 bases. The CDR3 loop reads CASNGGQLNTEAFF. The CDR3 bases are TGTGCCAGTAATGGGGGACAGCTGAACACTGAAGCTTTCTTT.